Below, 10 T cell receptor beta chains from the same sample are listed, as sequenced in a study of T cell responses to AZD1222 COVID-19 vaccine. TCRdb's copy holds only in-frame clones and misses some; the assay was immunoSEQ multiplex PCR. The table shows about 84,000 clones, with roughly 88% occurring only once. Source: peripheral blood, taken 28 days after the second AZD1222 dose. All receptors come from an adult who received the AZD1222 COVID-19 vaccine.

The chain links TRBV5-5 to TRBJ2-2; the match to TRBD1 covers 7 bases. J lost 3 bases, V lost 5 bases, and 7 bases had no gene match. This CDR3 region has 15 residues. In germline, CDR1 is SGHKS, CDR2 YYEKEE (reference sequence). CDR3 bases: TGTGCCAGCAGGCCTACCGGGACAGACACCGGGGAGCTGTTTTTT. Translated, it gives CASRPTGTDTGELFF. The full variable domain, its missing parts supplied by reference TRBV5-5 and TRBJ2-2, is DAGVTQSPTHLIKTRGQQVTLRCSPISGHKSVSWYQQVLGQGPQFIFQYYEKEERGRGNFPDRFSARQFPNYSSELNVNALLLGDSALYLCASRPTGTDTGELFFGEGSRLTVL.

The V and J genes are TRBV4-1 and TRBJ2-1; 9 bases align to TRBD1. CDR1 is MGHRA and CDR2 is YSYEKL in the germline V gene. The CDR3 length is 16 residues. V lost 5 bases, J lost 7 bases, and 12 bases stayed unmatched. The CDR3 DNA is TGCGCCAGCAGCACGAACAGGGGGCAATCGTGGAATGAGCAGTTCTTC. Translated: CASSTNRGQSWNEQFF.

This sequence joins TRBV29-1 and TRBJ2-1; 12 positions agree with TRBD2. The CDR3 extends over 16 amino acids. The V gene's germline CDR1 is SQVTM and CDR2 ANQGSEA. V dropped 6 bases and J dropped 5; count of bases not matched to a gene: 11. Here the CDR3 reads CSVTPLAGGIDNEQFF. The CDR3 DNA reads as TGCAGCGTCACCCCACTAGCGGGGGGTATCGACAATGAGCAGTTCTTC.

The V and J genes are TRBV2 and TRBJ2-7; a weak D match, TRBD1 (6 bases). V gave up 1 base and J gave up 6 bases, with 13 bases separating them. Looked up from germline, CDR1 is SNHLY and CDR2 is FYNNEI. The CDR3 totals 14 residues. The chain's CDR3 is CASSEGDRFGEQYF. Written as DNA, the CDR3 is TGTGCCAGCAGTGAAGGTGACAGGTTTGGCGAGCAGTACTTC. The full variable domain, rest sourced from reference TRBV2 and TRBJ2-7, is EPEVTQTPSHQVTQMGQEVILRCVPISNHLYFYWYRQILGQKVEFLVSFYNNEISEKSEIFDDQFSVERPDGSNFTLKIRSTKLEDSAMYFCASSEGDRFGEQYFGPGTRLTVT.

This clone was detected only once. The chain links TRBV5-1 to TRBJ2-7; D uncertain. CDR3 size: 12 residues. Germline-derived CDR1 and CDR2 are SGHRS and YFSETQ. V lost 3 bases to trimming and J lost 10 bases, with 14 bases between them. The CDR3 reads CASSSDGPIQYF. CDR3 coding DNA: TGCGCCAGCAGCTCGGACGGACCAATCCAGTACTTC.

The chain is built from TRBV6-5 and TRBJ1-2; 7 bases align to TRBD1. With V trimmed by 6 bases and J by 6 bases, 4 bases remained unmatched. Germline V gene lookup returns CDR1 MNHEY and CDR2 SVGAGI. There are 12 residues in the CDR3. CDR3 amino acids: CASSQTGNGYTF. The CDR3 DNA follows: TGTGCCAGCAGCCAGACAGGGAATGGCTACACCTTC.

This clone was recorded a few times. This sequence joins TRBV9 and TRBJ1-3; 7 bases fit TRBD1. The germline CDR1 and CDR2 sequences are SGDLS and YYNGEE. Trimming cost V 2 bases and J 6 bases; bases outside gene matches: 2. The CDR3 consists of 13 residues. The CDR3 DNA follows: TGTGCCAGCAGCGTGGGGACAGAAAACACCATATATTTT. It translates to CASSVGTENTIYF. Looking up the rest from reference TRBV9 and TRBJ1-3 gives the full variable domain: DSGVTQTPKHLITATGQRVTLRCSPRSGDLSVYWYQQSLDQGLQFLIQYYNGEERAKGNILERFSAQQFPDLHSELNLSSLELGDSALYFCASSVGTENTIYFGEGSWLTVV.

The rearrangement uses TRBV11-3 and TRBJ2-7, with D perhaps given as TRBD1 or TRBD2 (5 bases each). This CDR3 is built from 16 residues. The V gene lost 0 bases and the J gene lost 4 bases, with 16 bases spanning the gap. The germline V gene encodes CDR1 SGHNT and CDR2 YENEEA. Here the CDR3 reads CASSLDPGTAPYEQYV. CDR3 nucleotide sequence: TGTGCCAGCAGCTTAGATCCGGGGACGGCCCCTTACGAGCAGTACGTC.

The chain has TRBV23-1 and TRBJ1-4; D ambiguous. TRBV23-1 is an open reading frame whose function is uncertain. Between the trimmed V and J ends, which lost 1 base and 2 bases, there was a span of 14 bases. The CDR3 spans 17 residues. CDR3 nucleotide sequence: TGCGCCAGCAGTCAATGCCCCTGCAGGTGGACTAATGAAAAACTGTTTTTT. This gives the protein CASSQCPCRWTNEKLFF.

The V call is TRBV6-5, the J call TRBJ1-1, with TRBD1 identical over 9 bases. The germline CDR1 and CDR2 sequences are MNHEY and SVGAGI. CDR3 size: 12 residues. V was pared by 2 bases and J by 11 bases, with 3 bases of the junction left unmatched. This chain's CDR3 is CASSYTDRGAFF. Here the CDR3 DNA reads TGTGCCAGCAGTTACACTGACAGGGGGGCTTTCTTT.